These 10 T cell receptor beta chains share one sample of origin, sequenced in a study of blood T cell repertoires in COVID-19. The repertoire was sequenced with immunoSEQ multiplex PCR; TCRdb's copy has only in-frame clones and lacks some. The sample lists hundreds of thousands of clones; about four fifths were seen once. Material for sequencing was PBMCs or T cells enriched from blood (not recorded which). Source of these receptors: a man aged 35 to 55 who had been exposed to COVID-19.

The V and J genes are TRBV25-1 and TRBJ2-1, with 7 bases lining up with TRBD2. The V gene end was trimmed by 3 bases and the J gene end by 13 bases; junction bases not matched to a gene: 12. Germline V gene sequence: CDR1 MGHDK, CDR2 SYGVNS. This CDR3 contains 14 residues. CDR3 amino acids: CASSDWEGLSAQFF. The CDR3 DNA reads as TGTGCCAGCAGTGATTGGGAGGGCCTCTCCGCCCAGTTCTTC.

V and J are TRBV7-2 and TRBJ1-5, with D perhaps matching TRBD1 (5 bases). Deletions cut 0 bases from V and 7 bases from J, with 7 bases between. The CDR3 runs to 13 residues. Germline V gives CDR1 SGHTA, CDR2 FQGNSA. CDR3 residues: CASSLARAQPQHF. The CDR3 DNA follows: TGTGCCAGCAGCTTAGCCAGGGCACAGCCCCAGCATTTT.

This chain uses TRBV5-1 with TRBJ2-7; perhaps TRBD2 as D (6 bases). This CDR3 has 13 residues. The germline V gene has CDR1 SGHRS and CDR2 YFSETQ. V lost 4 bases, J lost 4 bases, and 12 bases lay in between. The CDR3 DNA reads TGCGCCAGCAGCGGGAGACTAGGTTACGAGCAGTACTTC. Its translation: CASSGRLGYEQYF.

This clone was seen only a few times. The CDR3 sequence: CASSWGLAGNEQFF. Written as DNA, the CDR3 is TGTGCCAGCAGCTGGGGACTAGCGGGAAATGAGCAGTTCTTC. The rearrangement joins TRBV7-2 to TRBJ2-1; TRBD2 matches at 13 bases. V dropped 4 bases and J dropped 7; count of bases not matched to a gene: 1. Germline lookup yields CDR1 SGHTA and CDR2 FQGNSA. This CDR3 contains 14 residues.

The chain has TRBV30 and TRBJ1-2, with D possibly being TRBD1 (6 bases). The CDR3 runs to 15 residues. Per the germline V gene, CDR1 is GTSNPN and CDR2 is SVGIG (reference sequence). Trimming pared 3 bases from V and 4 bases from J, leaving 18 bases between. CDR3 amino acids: CAWSPGVEGPYGYTF. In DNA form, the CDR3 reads TGTGCCTGGAGCCCAGGGGTTGAGGGACCCTATGGCTACACCTTC. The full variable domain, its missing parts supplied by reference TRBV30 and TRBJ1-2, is SQTIHQWPATLVQPVGSPLSLECTVEGTSNPNLYWYRQAAGRGLQLLFYSVGIGQISSEVPQNLSASRPQDRQFILSSKKLLLSDSGFYLCAWSPGVEGPYGYTFGSGTRLTVV.

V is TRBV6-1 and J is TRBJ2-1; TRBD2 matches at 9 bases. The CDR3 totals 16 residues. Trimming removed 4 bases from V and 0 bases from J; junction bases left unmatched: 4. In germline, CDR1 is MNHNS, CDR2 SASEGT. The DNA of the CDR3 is TGTGCCAGCAGTGTCGGACTAGCGTCCTCCTACAATGAGCAGTTCTTC. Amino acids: CASSVGLASSYNEQFF.

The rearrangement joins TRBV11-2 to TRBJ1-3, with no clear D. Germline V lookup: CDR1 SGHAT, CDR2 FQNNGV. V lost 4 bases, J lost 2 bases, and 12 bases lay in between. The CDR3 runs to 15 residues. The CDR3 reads CASSSSLYTGNTIYF. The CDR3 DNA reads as TGTGCCAGCAGCTCCTCACTCTATACTGGAAACACCATATATTTT.

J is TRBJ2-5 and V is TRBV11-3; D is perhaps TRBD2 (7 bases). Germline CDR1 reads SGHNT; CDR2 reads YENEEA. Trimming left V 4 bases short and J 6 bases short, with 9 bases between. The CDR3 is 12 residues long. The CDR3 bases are TGTGCCAGCAGCTCCGGGGGGCAGACCCAGTACTTC. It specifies CASSSGGQTQYF.

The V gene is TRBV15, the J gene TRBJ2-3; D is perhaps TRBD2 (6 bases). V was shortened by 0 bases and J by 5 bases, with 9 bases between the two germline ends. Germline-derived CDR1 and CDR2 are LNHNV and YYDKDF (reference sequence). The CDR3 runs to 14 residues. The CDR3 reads CATSRDPGEDTQYF. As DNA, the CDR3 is TGTGCCACCAGCAGAGATCCGGGAGAAGATACGCAGTATTTT. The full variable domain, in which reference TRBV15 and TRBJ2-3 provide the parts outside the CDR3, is DAMVIQNPRYQVTQFGKPVTLSCSQTLNHNVMYWYQQKSSQAPKLLFHYYDKDFNNEADTPDNFQSRRPNTSFCFLDIRSPGLGDTAMYLCATSRDPGEDTQYFGPGTRLTVL.

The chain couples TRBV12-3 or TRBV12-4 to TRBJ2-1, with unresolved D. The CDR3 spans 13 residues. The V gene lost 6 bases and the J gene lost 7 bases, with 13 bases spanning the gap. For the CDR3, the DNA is TGTGCCAGCAGATCGATGAGTAGTAATGAGCAGTTCTTC. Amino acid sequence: CASRSMSSNEQFF.